These 21 T cell receptor beta chains were all obtained from the same sample, sequenced in a study of high-grade serous ovarian cancer treatment subgroups. TCRdb's table, derived via immunoSEQ multiplex PCR, lists solely in-frame clones and lacks some. The data contain about 15,000 clones, roughly nine tenths of them singletons. The tumor samples were collected prior to definitive surgery or chemotherapy. Sample: tumor tissue. The source of these receptors is a human donor with high-grade serous ovarian cancer.

This clone occurred a few times. This sequence joins TRBV2 and TRBJ1-6; D is possibly TRBD1 (6 bases). The V and J ends lost 6 bases and 7 bases respectively, with 13 bases between them. The CDR3 extends over 14 amino acids. Germline CDR1 and CDR2: SNHLY and FYNNEI. The CDR3 DNA sequence: TGTGCCAGCAGCGTCGGGACAAGCAATTCACCCCTCCACTTT. Its protein is CASSVGTSNSPLHF.

V and J are TRBV18 and TRBJ2-3; 8 nucleotides line up with TRBD1. The germline gives CDR1 KGHSH, CDR2 LQKENI. The CDR3 is 16 residues long. V trimming: 3 bases; J trimming: 1 base; junction bases outside the gene matches: 6. The CDR3 sequence is CASSPGQGRGTDTQYF. CDR3 nucleotides: TGTGCCAGCTCACCCGGACAGGGAAGGGGCACAGATACGCAGTATTTT.

The chain employs TRBV7-9 and TRBJ1-1, with a weak D call TRBD1 (6 bases). Trimming cost V 5 bases and J 10 bases, with 14 bases left between them. The CDR3 is made up of 12 amino acids. Germline lookup yields CDR1 SEHNR and CDR2 FQNEAQ (reference sequence). CDR3 bases: TGTGCCAGCAGCCCACAGGGCTTAGGAGCTTTCTTT. This translates into CASSPQGLGAFF.

The V call is TRBV7-9, the J call TRBJ2-1, with 8 bases aligning to TRBD1. V trimming: 4 bases; J trimming: 1 base; junction bases outside the gene matches: 0. CDR1 and CDR2 (germline): SEHNR, FQNEAQ (reference sequence). CDR3 size: 14 residues. The CDR3 is CASSWTGSYNEQFF. In nucleotides, the CDR3 is TGTGCCAGCAGCTGGACAGGGTCCTACAATGAGCAGTTCTTC.

The V gene is TRBV30, the J gene TRBJ1-1, with no clear D. V lost 3 bases to trimming and J lost 0 bases, with 2 bases between them. The CDR3 has 11 residues. Germline V gene data show CDR1 as GTSNPN and CDR2 as SVGIG (reference sequence). The CDR3 protein is CAWSVNTEAFF. For the CDR3, the DNA is TGTGCCTGGAGCGTGAACACTGAAGCTTTCTTT. Looking up the rest from reference TRBV30 and TRBJ1-1 gives the full variable domain: SQTIHQWPATLVQPVGSPLSLECTVEGTSNPNLYWYRQAAGRGLQLLFYSVGIGQISSEVPQNLSASRPQDRQFILSSKKLLLSDSGFYLCAWSVNTEAFFGQGTRLTVV.

This clone was detected once. The rearrangement links TRBV15 to TRBJ1-2, with D tentatively TRBD1 (5 bases). Per germline, CDR1 LNHNV and CDR2 YYDKDF (reference sequence). Deletions cut 5 bases from V and 4 bases from J, with 8 bases between. This CDR3 is built from 12 residues. As DNA, the CDR3 is TGTGCCACCAGCGGAACAGGCTATGGCTACACCTTC. It codes for CATSGTGYGYTF.

This clone was detected once. The chain uses TRBV7-6 and TRBJ2-5; D is ambiguous. CDR3 length: 13 amino acids. V was shortened by 10 bases and J by 0 bases, with 12 bases between the two germline ends. Germline V gives CDR1 SGHVS, CDR2 FNYEAQ. CDR3 sequence: CATARGYQETQYF. The DNA for the CDR3 is TGTGCCACCGCCCGAGGATACCAAGAGACCCAGTACTTC.

The V and J genes are TRBV4-3 and TRBJ1-4, with a weak D call TRBD1 (6 bases). This CDR3 is built from 17 residues. From germline, CDR1 is LGHNA and CDR2 YSLEER. V lost 0 bases and J 7 bases, leaving 18 bases between the germline ends. This CDR3 reads CASSQEGSGVGGEKLFF. CDR3 sequence (DNA): TGCGCCAGCAGCCAAGAGGGGTCAGGGGTTGGGGGTGAAAAACTGTTTTTT.

This chain uses TRBV2 with TRBJ2-3; D remains unclear. V was pared by 1 base and J by 5 bases, with 10 bases between. Looked up from germline, CDR1 is SNHLY and CDR2 is FYNNEI. This CDR3 has 14 amino acids. The CDR3 DNA sequence: TGTGCCAGCAGTGAAGTAAGTCGTAGAGATACGCAGTATTTT. This encodes CASSEVSRRDTQYF.

V usage is TRBV28 and J usage is TRBJ2-3; 9 bases agree with TRBD2. Germline trimming cut 5 bases from V and 4 bases from J; bases unmatched to any gene: 4. The CDR3 loop spans 14 amino acids. Germline loops: CDR1 MDHEN, CDR2 SYDVKM. CDR3 amino acids: CASSSGGTPDTQYF. In nucleotides, the CDR3 is TGTGCCAGCAGTAGCGGGGGGACTCCAGATACGCAGTATTTT.

J is TRBJ2-7 and V is TRBV20-1, with D uncertain. V lost 4 bases, J lost 4 bases, and 8 bases lay in between. Per the germline V gene, CDR1 is DFQATT and CDR2 is SNEGSKA (reference sequence). The CDR3 has 11 residues. The CDR3 coding sequence is TGCAGTGCTACTCAATCTTACGAGCAGTACTTC. It specifies CSATQSYEQYF.

The table lists this clone with a count of one. V and J are TRBV13 and TRBJ1-2, with TRBD1 matching 8 bases. V was clipped by 0 bases and J by 3 bases; unmatched bases: 0. Germline V lookup: CDR1 PRHDT, CDR2 FYEKMQ (reference sequence). This CDR3 has 14 amino acids. In DNA form, the CDR3 reads TGTGCCAGCAGCTTAGGGACAGGGGACTATGGCTACACCTTC. Translating gives CASSLGTGDYGYTF.

V usage is TRBV7-2 and J usage is TRBJ1-6, with D tentatively TRBD1 (5 bases). The CDR3 is made up of 19 amino acids. Germline V gene lookup returns CDR1 SGHTA and CDR2 FQGNSA. Trimming pared 3 bases from V and 1 base from J, leaving 19 bases between. The CDR3 DNA reads TGTGCCAGCAGCTTTCCCAGGGTGGGCATTGGATCCTATAATTCACCCCTCCACTTT. This sequence encodes CASSFPRVGIGSYNSPLHF.

The rearrangement uses TRBV11-2 and TRBJ2-1; 8 bases line up with TRBD2. This CDR3 has 18 amino acids. Germline V lookup: CDR1 SGHAT, CDR2 FQNNGV. The ends lost 2 bases at V and 5 bases at J; junction bases unmatched: 14. The CDR3 here is CASSLRWGAGAPNNEQFF. CDR3 in DNA: TGTGCCAGCAGCTTAAGGTGGGGAGCGGGGGCTCCCAACAATGAGCAGTTCTTC.

The rearrangement joins TRBV7-2 to TRBJ1-6; D possibly corresponds to TRBD1 (5 bases). CDR1 and CDR2 from the germline V gene are SGHTA and FQGNSA. V gave up 4 bases and J gave up 4 bases, with 20 bases separating them. This CDR3 comprises 18 residues. The CDR3 DNA is TGTGCCAGCAGCTCCTCTCCGCCTCTGGGGGTGTATAATTCACCCCTCCACTTT. Translation gives CASSSSPPLGVYNSPLHF.

This chain uses TRBV7-9 with TRBJ2-1; TRBD2 matches at 8 bases. With 9 bases clipped from V and 0 bases from J, the junction kept 10 bases outside the gene matches. The CDR3 spans 16 residues. Germline CDR1 SEHNR, CDR2 FQNEAQ (reference sequence). The CDR3 loop reads CASGAGAGVSYNEQFF. CDR3 nucleotides: TGTGCCAGTGGGGCGGGAGCGGGGGTCTCCTACAATGAGCAGTTCTTC. Full variable domain (rest looked up from reference TRBV7-9 and TRBJ2-1): DTGVSQNPRHKITKRGQNVTFRCDPISEHNRLYWYRQTLGQGPEFLTYFQNEAQLEKSRLLSDRFSAERPKGSFSTLEIQRTEQGDSAMYLCASGAGAGVSYNEQFFGPGTRLTVL.

The rearrangement joins TRBV18 to TRBJ2-5, with D unresolved. Germline CDR1 reads KGHSH; CDR2 reads LQKENI. V dropped 3 bases and J dropped 5 bases, with 7 bases sitting between them. The CDR3 consists of 12 residues. CDR3 protein: CASSPGGETQYF. The CDR3 nucleotides read TGTGCCAGCTCACCCGGTGGGGAGACCCAGTACTTC.

CDR3 coding DNA: TGTGCCAGTAGCCTGAGTACAGGGGGTGCAGGATCCTACAATGAGCAGTTCTTC. Its translation: CASSLSTGGAGSYNEQFF. The V call is TRBV19, the J call TRBJ2-1; 8 bases are a match to TRBD1. V shed 6 bases and J 1 base; nucleotides not matched to a gene: 14. Germline CDR1 reads LNHDA; CDR2 reads SQIVND (reference sequence). The CDR3 runs to 18 residues.

The chain carries TRBV6-1 and TRBJ1-6; D gene uncertain. The germline V gene encodes CDR1 MNHNS and CDR2 SASEGT. The CDR3 contains 12 residues. The CDR3 here is CASQLRNSPLHF. CDR3 DNA: TGTGCGAGCCAGCTTCGTAATTCACCCCTCCACTTT.

In its sample, this clone was seen a few times. The CDR3 coding sequence is TGTGCCAGCAGCCAAACAGGGCGGTACGGGGCTTTCTTT. It is translated as CASSQTGRYGAFF. The J gene is TRBJ1-1, the V gene TRBV6-1, with a possible D match to TRBD1 (6 bases). The ends were cut back, 6 bases at V and 11 bases at J, with 19 bases in the middle. This CDR3 spans 13 amino acids. Germline loops: CDR1 MNHNS, CDR2 SASEGT.

This clone appeared once. This chain uses TRBV9 with TRBJ2-5; perhaps TRBD2 as D (5 bases). Trimming pared 4 bases from V and 5 bases from J, leaving 18 bases between. Germline CDR1 SGDLS, CDR2 YYNGEE. The CDR3 is 15 residues long. The CDR3: CASSLTPSLTETQYF. In DNA, the CDR3 is TGTGCCAGCAGCTTAACCCCTAGCTTGACGGAGACCCAGTACTTC.